This T cell receptor (beta chain) was captured by sequencing in a study of blood T cell repertoires in COVID-19. Sequenced by immunoSEQ multiplex PCR; TCRdb stores in-frame clones only, minus some. The sample yields a few hundred thousand clones, roughly 87% seen once. The CDR3 consists of 15 residues. Germline CDR1 is MNHEY and CDR2 is SVGAGI. V lost 6 bases to trimming and J lost 5 bases; unmatched junction nucleotides: 6. This clone has only a few counts. The chain combines TRBV6-5 with TRBJ1-6; TRBD1 matches 8 bases. What was sequenced was PBMCs or T cells enriched from blood (not recorded which). This receptor was identified in a woman aged 25 to 39 who had recovered from COVID-19. Here the CDR3 reads CASRMDRANNSPLHF. CDR3 sequence (DNA): TGTGCCAGCAGGATGGACAGGGCCAATAATTCACCCCTCCACTTT.